This TCR beta chain was found in a study of cytomegalovirus exposure and HLA in healthy donors. Overall study: When 398 donors were genotyped, roughly 80% of them were found to fall in the Caucasian-associated ancestry cluster.

Primers for the PCR totalled 60 Vbeta and 13 Jbeta. Repertoires were generated with immunoSEQ multiplex PCR, while TCRdb's copy carries only in-frame clones and drops some. The table shows some 96,000 clones, with around 69% occurring only once. The germline CDR1 and CDR2 sequences are KGHSH and LQKENI. The CDR3 is 14 amino acids. V gave up 4 bases and J gave up 0 bases, with 10 bases separating them. The sequence was collected from a woman aged 55-69 years in good health and CMV-seropositive. This chain joins TRBV18 and TRBJ2-7; D might be TRBD2 (5 bases). The sample consisted of PBMCs. CDR3 region: CASSQDSASYEQYF. CDR3 sequence (DNA): TGTGCCAGCTCACAGGACTCGGCCTCCTACGAGCAGTACTTC.